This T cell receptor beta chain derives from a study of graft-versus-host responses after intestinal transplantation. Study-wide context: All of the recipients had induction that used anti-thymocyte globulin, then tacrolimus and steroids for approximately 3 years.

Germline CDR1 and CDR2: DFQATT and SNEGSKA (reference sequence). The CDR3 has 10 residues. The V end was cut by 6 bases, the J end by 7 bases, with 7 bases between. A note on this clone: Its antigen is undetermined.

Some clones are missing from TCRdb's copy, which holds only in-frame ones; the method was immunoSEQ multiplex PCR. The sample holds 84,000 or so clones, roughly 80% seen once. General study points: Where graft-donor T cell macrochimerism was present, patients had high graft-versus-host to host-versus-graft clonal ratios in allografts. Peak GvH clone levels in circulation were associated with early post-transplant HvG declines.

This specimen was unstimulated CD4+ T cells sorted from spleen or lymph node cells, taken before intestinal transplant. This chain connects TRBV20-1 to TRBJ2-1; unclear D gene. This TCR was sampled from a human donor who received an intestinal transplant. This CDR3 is CSALLNEQFF. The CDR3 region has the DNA TGCAGTGCCCTCTTAAATGAGCAGTTCTTC.